This T cell receptor beta chain was sequenced for a study of blood T cell repertoires in COVID-19. Study-wide context: Samples of COVID-19 (acute and convalescent) were obtained from the United States, Italy and Spain. T cells, B-cell-depleted T cells, or PBMCs supplied cDNA or gDNA.

Original data processing: Using reference gene primer amplification, nucleated cell counts were estimated. Data came from immunoSEQ multiplex PCR; TCRdb stores just in-frame clones and leaves some out. V and J calls and clone size are those listed in that table; D and trimming were worked out from the DNA. The profile covers about 270,000 clones, with about 86% appearing a single time and 2.5% to 3.5% taken by the ten largest. Trimming took 8 bases from V and 5 from J, leaving 12 bases between them. The length of the CDR3 is 12 residues. Germline loops: CDR1 LNHDA, CDR2 SQIVND (reference sequence). The table lists this clone with a count of one.

Material for sequencing was peripheral blood. This TCR was recovered from a woman aged 60-75 years with active or convalescent COVID-19. The rearrangement links TRBV19 to TRBJ1-1; D call uncertain. CDR3 nucleotides: TGTGCCAGTGATAATCCGGGAACTGAAGCTTTCTTT. This sequence encodes CASDNPGTEAFF.